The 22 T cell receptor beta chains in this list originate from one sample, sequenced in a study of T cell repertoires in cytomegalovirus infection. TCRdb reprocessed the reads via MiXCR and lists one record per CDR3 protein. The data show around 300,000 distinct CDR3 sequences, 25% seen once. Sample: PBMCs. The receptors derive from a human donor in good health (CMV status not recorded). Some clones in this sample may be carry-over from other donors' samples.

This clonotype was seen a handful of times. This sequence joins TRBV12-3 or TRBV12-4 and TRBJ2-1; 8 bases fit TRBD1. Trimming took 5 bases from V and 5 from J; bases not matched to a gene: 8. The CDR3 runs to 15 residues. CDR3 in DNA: TGTGCCAGCAGTCCCCAGGGGGCTTCTAACAATGAGCAGTTCTTC. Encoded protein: CASSPQGASNNEQFF.

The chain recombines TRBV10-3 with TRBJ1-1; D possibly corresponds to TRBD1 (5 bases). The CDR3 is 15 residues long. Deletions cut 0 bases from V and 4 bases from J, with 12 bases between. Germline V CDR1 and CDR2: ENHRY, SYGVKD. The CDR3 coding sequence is TGTGCCATCAGTGAGTCGGGGACGGGTGGCACTGAAGCTTTCTTT. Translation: CAISESGTGGTEAFF.

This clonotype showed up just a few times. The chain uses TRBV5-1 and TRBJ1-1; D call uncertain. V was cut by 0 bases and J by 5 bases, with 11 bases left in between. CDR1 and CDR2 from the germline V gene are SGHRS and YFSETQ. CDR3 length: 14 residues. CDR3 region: CASSLVTAGTEAFF. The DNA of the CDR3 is TGCGCCAGCAGCTTGGTCACCGCCGGGACTGAAGCTTTCTTT.

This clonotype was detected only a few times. The CDR3 spells CASSYSGTDEQFF. CDR3 coding DNA: TGTGCCAGCAGCTACTCAGGGACGGATGAGCAGTTCTTC. The chain uses TRBV28 and TRBJ2-1; TRBD1 or TRBD2 may be the D gene (5 bases each). Germline V lookup: CDR1 MDHEN, CDR2 SYDVKM. V was trimmed by 6 bases and J by 8 bases, leaving 14 bases between them. The CDR3 runs to 13 residues.

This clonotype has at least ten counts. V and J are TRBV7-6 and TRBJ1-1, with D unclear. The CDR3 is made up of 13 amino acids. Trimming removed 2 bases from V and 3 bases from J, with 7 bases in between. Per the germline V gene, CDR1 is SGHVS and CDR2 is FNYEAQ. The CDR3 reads CASSLTVDTEAFF. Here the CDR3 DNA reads TGTGCCAGCAGCTTAACTGTAGACACTGAAGCTTTCTTT.

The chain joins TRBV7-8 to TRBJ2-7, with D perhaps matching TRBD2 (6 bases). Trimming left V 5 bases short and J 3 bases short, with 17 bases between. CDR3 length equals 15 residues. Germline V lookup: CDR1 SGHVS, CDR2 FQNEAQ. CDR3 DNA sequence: TGTGCCAGCAGCGGAGGGAATCTGGGGAACTACGAGCAGTACTTC. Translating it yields CASSGGNLGNYEQYF.

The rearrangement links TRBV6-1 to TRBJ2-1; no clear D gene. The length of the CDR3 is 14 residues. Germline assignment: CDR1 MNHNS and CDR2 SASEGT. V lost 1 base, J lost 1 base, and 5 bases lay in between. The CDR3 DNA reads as TGTGCCAGCAGTGAAGTTTTGTCCTACAATGAGCAGTTCTTC. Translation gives CASSEVLSYNEQFF.

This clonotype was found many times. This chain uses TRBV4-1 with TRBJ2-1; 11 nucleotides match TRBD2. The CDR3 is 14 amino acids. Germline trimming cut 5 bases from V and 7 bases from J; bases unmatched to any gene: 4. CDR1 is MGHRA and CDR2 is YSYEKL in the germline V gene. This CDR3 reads CASSNSGRVNEQFF. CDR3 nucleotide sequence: TGCGCCAGCAGCAATAGCGGGAGGGTGAATGAGCAGTTCTTC.

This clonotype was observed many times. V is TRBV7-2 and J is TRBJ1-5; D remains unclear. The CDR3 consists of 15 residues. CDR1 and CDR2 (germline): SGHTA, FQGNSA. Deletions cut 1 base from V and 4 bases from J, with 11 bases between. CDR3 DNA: TGTGCCAGCAGCTTAGAATCGGTGCCTAATCAGCCCCAGCATTTT. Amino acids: CASSLESVPNQPQHF. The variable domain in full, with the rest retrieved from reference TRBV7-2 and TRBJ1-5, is GAGVSQSPSNKVTEKGKDVELRCDPISGHTALYWYRQSLGQGLEFLIYFQGNSAPDKSGLPSDRFSAERTGGSVSTLTIQRTQQEDSAVYLCASSLESVPNQPQHFGDGTRLSIL.

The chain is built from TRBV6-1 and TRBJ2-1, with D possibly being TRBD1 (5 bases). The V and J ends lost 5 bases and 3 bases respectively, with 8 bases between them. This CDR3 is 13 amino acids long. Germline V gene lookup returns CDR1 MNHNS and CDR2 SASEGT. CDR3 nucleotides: TGTGCCAGCAGTCACGACAGCTACAATGAGCAGTTCTTC. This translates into CASSHDSYNEQFF.

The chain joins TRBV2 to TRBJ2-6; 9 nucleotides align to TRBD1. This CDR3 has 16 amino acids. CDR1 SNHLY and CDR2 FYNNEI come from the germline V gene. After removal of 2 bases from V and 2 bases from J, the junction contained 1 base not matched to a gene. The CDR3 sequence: CASSETGGTGANVLTF. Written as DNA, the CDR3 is TGTGCCAGCAGTGAAACAGGGGGCACTGGGGCCAACGTCCTGACTTTC.

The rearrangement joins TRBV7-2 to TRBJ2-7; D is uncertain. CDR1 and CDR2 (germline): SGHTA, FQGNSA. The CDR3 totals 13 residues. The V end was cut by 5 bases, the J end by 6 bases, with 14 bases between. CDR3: CASSLGGFIEQYF. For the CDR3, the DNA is TGTGCCAGCAGCCTAGGCGGCTTTATCGAGCAGTACTTC.

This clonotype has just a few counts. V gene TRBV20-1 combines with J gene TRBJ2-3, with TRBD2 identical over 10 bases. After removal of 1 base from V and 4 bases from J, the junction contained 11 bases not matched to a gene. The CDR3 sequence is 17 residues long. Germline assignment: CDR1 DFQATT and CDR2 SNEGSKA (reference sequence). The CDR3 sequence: CSARVSAGGFKADTQYF. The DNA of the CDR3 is TGCAGTGCTAGAGTTTCAGCGGGAGGGTTCAAGGCAGATACGCAGTATTTT.

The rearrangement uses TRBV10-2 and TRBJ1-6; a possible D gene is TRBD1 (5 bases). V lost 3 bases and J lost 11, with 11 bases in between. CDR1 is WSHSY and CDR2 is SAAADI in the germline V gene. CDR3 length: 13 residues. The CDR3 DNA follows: TGCGCCAGCAGTGACTCTTGGGGGGCACCCCTCCACTTT. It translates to CASSDSWGAPLHF.

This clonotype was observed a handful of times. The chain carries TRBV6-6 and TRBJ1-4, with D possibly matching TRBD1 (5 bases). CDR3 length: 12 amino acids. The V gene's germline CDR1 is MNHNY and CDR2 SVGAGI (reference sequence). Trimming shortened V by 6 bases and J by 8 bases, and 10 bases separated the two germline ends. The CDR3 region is CASRRWDEKLFF. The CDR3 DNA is TGTGCCAGCAGACGATGGGACGAAAAACTGTTTTTT.

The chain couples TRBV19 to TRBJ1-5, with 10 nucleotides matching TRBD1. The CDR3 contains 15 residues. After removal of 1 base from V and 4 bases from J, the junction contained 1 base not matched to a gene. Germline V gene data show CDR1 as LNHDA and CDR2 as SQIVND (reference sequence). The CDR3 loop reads CASSIGGQGNQPQHF. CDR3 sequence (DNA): TGTGCCAGTAGTATAGGGGGACAGGGGAATCAGCCCCAGCATTTT.

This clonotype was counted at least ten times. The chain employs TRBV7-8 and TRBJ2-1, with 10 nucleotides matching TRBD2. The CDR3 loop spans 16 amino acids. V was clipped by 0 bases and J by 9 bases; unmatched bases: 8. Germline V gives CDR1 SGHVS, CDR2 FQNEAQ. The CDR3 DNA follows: TGTGCCAGCAGCTTAGCGGGAGGGGGACTAGCGTTTGAGCAGTTCTTC. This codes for CASSLAGGGLAFEQFF.

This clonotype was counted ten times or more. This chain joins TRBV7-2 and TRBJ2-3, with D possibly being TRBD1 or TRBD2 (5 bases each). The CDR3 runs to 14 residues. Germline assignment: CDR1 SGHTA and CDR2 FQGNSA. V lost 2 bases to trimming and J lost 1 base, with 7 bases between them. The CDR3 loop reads CASSLQGRTDTQYF. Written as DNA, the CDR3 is TGTGCCAGCAGCTTACAGGGACGCACAGATACGCAGTATTTT. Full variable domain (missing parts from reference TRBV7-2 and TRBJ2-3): GAGVSQSPSNKVTEKGKDVELRCDPISGHTALYWYRQSLGQGLEFLIYFQGNSAPDKSGLPSDRFSAERTGGSVSTLTIQRTQQEDSAVYLCASSLQGRTDTQYFGPGTRLTVL.

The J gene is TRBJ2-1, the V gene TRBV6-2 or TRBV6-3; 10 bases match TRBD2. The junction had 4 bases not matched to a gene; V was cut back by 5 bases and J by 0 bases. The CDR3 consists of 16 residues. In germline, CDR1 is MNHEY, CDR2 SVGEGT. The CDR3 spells CASSTRTSGSYNEQFF. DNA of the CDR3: TGTGCCAGCAGTACGAGGACTAGCGGCTCCTACAATGAGCAGTTCTTC.

The CDR3 spells CAWSVRKTRPTEAFF. DNA for the CDR3: TGTGCCTGGAGTGTTAGAAAGACCCGCCCCACTGAAGCTTTCTTT. This chain connects TRBV30 to TRBJ1-1; no definite D call. This CDR3 is 15 amino acids long. Per germline, CDR1 GTSNPN and CDR2 SVGIG (reference sequence). With 0 bases removed from V and 4 bases from J, the gap between germline ends came to 15 bases.

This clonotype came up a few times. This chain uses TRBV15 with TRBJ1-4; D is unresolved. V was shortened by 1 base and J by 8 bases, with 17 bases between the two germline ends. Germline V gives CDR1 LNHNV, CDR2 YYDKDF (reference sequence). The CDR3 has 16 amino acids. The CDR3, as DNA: TGTGCCACCAGCAGAGGTGGACGGAGCCTTGGGGAAAAACTGTTTTTT. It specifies CATSRGGRSLGEKLFF.

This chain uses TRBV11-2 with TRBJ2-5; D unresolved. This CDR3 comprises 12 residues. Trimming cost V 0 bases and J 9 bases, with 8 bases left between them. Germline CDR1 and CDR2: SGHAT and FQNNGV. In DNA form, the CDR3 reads TGTGCCAGCAGCTTAGATCGGCAGGCCCAGTACTTC. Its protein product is CASSLDRQAQYF.